This is a list of T cell receptor beta chains from one sample in a study of monozygotic twins with inflammatory bowel disease. Reanalyzing the 5' RACE reads, TCRdb keeps one entry per CDR3 protein, without DNA. Its listing shows under 350,000 distinct CDR3 sequences. The sample comprised blood. The receptors here all came from a human donor with ulcerative colitis or Crohn's disease, or a healthy co-twin of an affected twin (not recorded which). Each CDR3 is given with its conserved first and last residue.

j_call v_call cdr3_aa
TRBJ1-5 TRBV12-3/TRBV12-4 CASSFSLYQPQHF
TRBJ2-1 TRBV7-2 CASSFSGSSYNEQFF
TRBJ2-1 TRBV9 CASSVGGGGSFYNEQFF
TRBJ2-2 TRBV18 CASSRGLAGDPGELFF
TRBJ1-3 TRBV12-3/TRBV12-4 CASSLTQGTGNTIYF
TRBJ1-2 TRBV5-1 CASSLEGRGNYGYTF
TRBJ1-5 TRBV12-3/TRBV12-4 CASSFSPQPQHF
TRBJ1-5 TRBV10-3 CATSEGDGNQPQHF
TRBJ1-2 TRBV5-4 CASKPVGAYGYTF
TRBJ1-1 TRBV6-5 CASRGTGVGEAFF
TRBJ2-3 TRBV20-1 CSASLAGAPDTQYF
TRBJ2-3 TRBV10-3 CATNRGGADTQYF
TRBJ2-1 TRBV11-2 CASSLARGPHEQFF
TRBJ1-3 TRBV11-2 CASSLPAGNTIYF
TRBJ2-3 TRBV5-4 CATSGGPSTDTQYF
TRBJ1-3 TRBV27 CASSLRDRGLLWANSGNTIYF
TRBJ2-7 TRBV24-1 CATRAGTGLDYEQYF
TRBJ1-2 TRBV12-3/TRBV12-4 CASTPKGSTGYTF
TRBJ1-1 TRBV9 CASSPDVNTEAFF
TRBJ1-5 TRBV11-2 CASSLGTGGRNQPQHF
TRBJ1-4 TRBV15 CATSRTQSKGKLFF
TRBJ2-7 TRBV18 CASSPGQGTNEQYF
TRBJ2-2 TRBV7-3 CASSLRKGGQGTGELFF
TRBJ1-2 TRBV5-1 CASSNQGGTGGEWYGYTF
TRBJ1-5 TRBV6-1 CASSAPGINNQPQHF
TRBJ1-4 TRBV30 CAWSVRQGWEKLFF
TRBJ2-2 TRBV20-1 CSAGAGADTGELFF